Here is one T cell receptor (beta chain) with its context. Antigen specificity is unknown. This CDR3 contains 15 residues. J lost 6 bases, V lost 2 bases, and 4 bases had no gene match. The germline CDR1 and CDR2 sequences are SGHTS and YDEGEE. The protocol was immunoSEQ multiplex PCR, while the TCRdb copy is restricted to in-frame clones and leaves out a portion. The repertoire consists of about 110,000 clones, with around 95% occurring once and the leading ten covering roughly 2%. This specimen comes from a study of T cell responses to AZD1222 COVID-19 vaccine. Study-wide results and limits: The study found vaccine-associated CD4 TCRs spanning spike, dominant at 160-218 and 743-854. In all cases, repertoires were sampled only after the peak T cell response.

This specimen was peripheral blood, taken on day 0 of AZD1222 vaccination. The chain couples TRBV5-8 to TRBJ1-4; 10 positions match TRBD1. The origin of this receptor is an adult in good health. CDR3 loop: CASSFGQGVDEKLFF. CDR3 bases: TGTGCCAGCAGCTTCGGACAGGGGGTAGATGAAAAACTGTTTTTT.